This is a list of T cell receptor beta chains from one sample in a study of cytotoxic CD8 clonotypes in ibrutinib-treated CLL. Sequencing used immunoSEQ multiplex PCR; TCRdb keeps in-frame clones, though not all of them. In the table there are about 50,000 clones, more than 55% of which are singletons. The sequencing here drew on PBMCs, taken after 24 months of ibrutinib treatment. The receptors stem from a human donor with chronic lymphocytic leukemia. CDR3s include the opening cysteine and the closing phenylalanine or tryptophan. The order of the fields is V gene, J gene, clone size, D gene, CDR3 protein, CDR3 DNA. A D gene is named only where the DNA matches it firmly. Rows may omit the clone size; those that give it use once, few, many or a size class.

TRBV21-1	TRBJ2-1	-	-	CASSKGSRVGSYNEQFF	TGTGCCAGCAGCAAAGGGTCCCGGGTAGGGTCCTACAATGAGCAGTTCTTC
TRBV10-3	TRBJ1-4	-	-	CAISEPMYGGPGPNEKLFF	TGTGCCATCAGTGAGCCTATGTATGGTGGGCCAGGGCCTAATGAAAAACTGTTTTTT
TRBV7-9	TRBJ1-2	-	-	CASSLNFQGYTF	TGTGCCAGCAGCTTAAATTTCCAAGGCTACACCTTC
TRBV19	TRBJ2-7	once	TRBD1	CASRRAQGALFSYEQYF	TGTGCCAGTAGGCGAGCACAGGGGGCCCTATTCTCCTACGAGCAGTACTTC
TRBV5-6	TRBJ1-1	-	-	CASSVGLNTEAFF	TGTGCCAGCAGCGTTGGTCTGAACACTGAAGCTTTCTTT
TRBV11-1	TRBJ2-7	once	-	CASSRDPTREQYF	TGTGCCAGCAGCCGGGACCCTACCCGGGAGCAGTACTTC
TRBV10-3	TRBJ1-2	-	TRBD1	CAISASPTGGTYGYTF	TGTGCCATCAGCGCCAGCCCGACAGGGGGAACCTATGGCTACACCTTC
TRBV11-1	TRBJ2-7	few	-	CASSLQGTYEQYF	TGTGCCAGCAGCTTACAGGGGACCTACGAGCAGTACTTC
TRBV5-4	TRBJ2-5	-	-	CASSPRQRGETQYF	TGTGCCAGCAGCCCAAGACAGAGGGGAGAGACCCAGTACTTC
TRBV20-1	TRBJ1-1	-	-	CSAIEQTEAFF	TGCAGTGCTATTGAGCAAACTGAAGCTTTCTTT
TRBV2	TRBJ1-2	-	TRBD1	CASKGTGDYGYTF	TGTGCCAGCAAGGGCACAGGGGACTATGGCTACACCTTC
TRBV14	TRBJ1-1	-	TRBD1	CASSQAVGTGFKAFF	TGTGCCAGCAGCCAAGCGGTAGGGACAGGGTTTAAAGCTTTCTTT
TRBV5-6	TRBJ2-7	-	-	CASSPGPFHYEQYF	TGTGCCAGCAGCCCGGGGCCATTCCATTACGAGCAGTACTTC
TRBV2	TRBJ2-4	few	TRBD2	CASKGLAGGVAKNIQYF	TGTGCCAGCAAAGGACTAGCGGGGGGGGTAGCCAAAAACATTCAGTACTTC
TRBV27	TRBJ2-1	-	TRBD2	CASSKEASGGYYNEQFF	TGTGCCAGCAGTAAAGAGGCTAGCGGGGGGTACTACAATGAGCAGTTCTTC
TRBV5-1	TRBJ1-2	-	-	CASSFREDGYTF	TGCGCCAGCAGCTTTAGGGAAGATGGCTACACCTTC
TRBV5-1	TRBJ2-3	few	TRBD2	CASSLVPSGIQDTQYF	TGCGCCAGCAGCTTGGTCCCTAGCGGGATCCAAGATACGCAGTATTTT
TRBV14	TRBJ2-6	-	-	CASSQVVLVGANVLTF	TGTGCCAGCAGCCAAGTTGTACTTGTCGGGGCCAACGTCCTGACTTTC
TRBV6-1	TRBJ2-3	-	TRBD1	CASSEGQGPDTQYF	TGTGCCAGCAGTGAAGGACAGGGCCCAGATACGCAGTATTTT
TRBV7-9	TRBJ1-6	-	-	CASSLSSYNSPLHF	TGTGCCAGCAGCTTGAGCTCCTATAATTCACCCCTCCACTTT
TRBV19	TRBJ2-7	-	TRBD1	CASSVRQGGYSYEQYF	TGTGCCAGTAGTGTCCGACAGGGGGGATACTCCTACGAGCAGTACTTC
TRBV6-5	TRBJ1-3	-	-	CASRRAGYSGNTIYF	TGTGCCAGCAGACGGGCTGGCTACTCTGGAAACACCATATATTTT
TRBV5-6	TRBJ1-5	-	-	CASSLGSGLGLGPQHF	TGTGCCAGCAGCTTGGGTTCCGGGCTGGGATTGGGGCCCCAGCATTTT
TRBV5-1	TRBJ2-5	-	-	CASSLGEGFVETQYF	TGCGCCAGCAGCTTGGGTGAGGGCTTCGTGGAGACCCAGTACTTC
TRBV5-1	TRBJ1-6	-	-	CASSLSGDNSPLHF	TGCGCCAGCAGCTTGAGTGGAGACAATTCACCCCTCCACTTT
TRBV4-2	TRBJ1-2	-	TRBD1	CASSVTGENYGYTF	TGTGCCAGCAGCGTGACAGGGGAAAACTATGGCTACACCTTC
TRBV6-1	TRBJ2-6	-	-	CASTLDSSGANVLTF	TGTGCCAGCACCCTGGACAGCTCTGGGGCCAACGTCCTGACTTTC
TRBV2	TRBJ1-3	-	-	CASSEAFRGNTIYF	TGTGCCAGCAGTGAAGCGTTCCGGGGAAACACCATATATTTT
TRBV15	TRBJ2-1	-	-	CATSREGANEQFF	TGTGCCACCAGCAGAGAGGGGGCCAATGAGCAGTTCTTC
TRBV10-1	TRBJ1-6	few	TRBD1	CASPRDRPRNSPLHF	TGCGCCAGCCCCCGGGACAGGCCAAGAAATTCACCCCTCCACTTT
TRBV12-5	TRBJ1-2	-	-	CASAVGYYGYTF	TGTGCTAGCGCGGTGGGGTACTATGGCTACACCTTC
TRBV6-6	TRBJ2-1	-	TRBD2	CATARGDHEQFF	TGTGCCACCGCCCGGGGGGACCATGAGCAGTTCTTC
TRBV6-6	TRBJ2-7	few	-	CASRSDRYSYEQYF	TGTGCCAGCCGATCGGACCGCTACTCCTACGAGCAGTACTTC
TRBV27	TRBJ1-4	-	-	CASSGSVNEKLFF	TGTGCCAGCAGTGGGTCCGTTAATGAAAAACTGTTTTTT
TRBV20-1	TRBJ1-1	-	-	CSASDFSEAFF	TGCAGTGCTAGTGACTTTTCTGAAGCTTTCTTT
TRBV2	TRBJ2-5	-	TRBD2	CASSEASGVETQYF	TGTGCCAGCAGTGAGGCTAGCGGGGTAGAGACCCAGTACTTC
TRBV11-3	TRBJ2-1	-	TRBD2	CASSFSSSGGARNEQFF	TGTGCCAGCAGCTTTAGCTCTAGCGGGGGGGCTCGGAATGAGCAGTTCTTC
TRBV6-5	TRBJ2-7	-	-	CASYWHGGSSYEQYF	TGTGCCAGCTACTGGCATGGAGGGAGCTCCTACGAGCAGTACTTC
TRBV5-1	TRBJ1-2	-	-	CASSPRGTLDYGYTF	TGCGCCAGCAGCCCGAGGGGGACGTTGGACTATGGCTACACCTTC
TRBV13	TRBJ2-2	-	TRBD2	CASSLTFSGGANTGELFF	TGTGCCAGCAGCTTAACTTTCAGCGGGGGAGCGAACACCGGGGAGCTGTTTTTT
TRBV14	TRBJ1-1	few	-	CASSQRRGGTEAFF	TGTGCCAGCAGCCAACGTAGGGGCGGCACTGAAGCTTTCTTT
TRBV5-8	TRBJ1-3	-	-	CASSPRAGGDTIYF	TGTGCCAGCAGCCCAAGAGCGGGGGGAGACACCATATATTTT
TRBV6-1	TRBJ1-1	-	-	CASSDGVENTEAFF	TGTGCCAGCAGTGACGGGGTCGAGAACACTGAAGCTTTCTTT
TRBV19	TRBJ1-1	-	TRBD1	CASSITGAHTEAFF	TGTGCCAGTAGTATTACAGGGGCGCACACTGAAGCTTTCTTT
TRBV7-9	TRBJ2-3	-	-	CASSFSIRVIDTQYF	TGTGCCAGCAGCTTTTCAATTCGCGTGATAGATACGCAGTATTTT
TRBV6-5	TRBJ1-3	-	-	CASSSPSGPGRNTIYF	TGTGCCAGCAGTTCACCTTCGGGCCCTGGGAGAAACACCATATATTTT
TRBV5-1	TRBJ2-7	-	TRBD1	CASRWDSVSHEQYF	TGCGCCAGCAGGTGGGACAGTGTCTCCCACGAGCAGTACTTC
TRBV7-7	TRBJ2-1	-	-	CASSLDGPYNEQFF	TGTGCTAGCAGCTTAGACGGGCCTTACAATGAGCAGTTCTTC
TRBV6-6	TRBJ2-5	once	TRBD1	CASSYGTGTLDF	TGTGCCAGCAGTTACGGGACAGGGACCCTTGACTTC
TRBV5-1	TRBJ2-7	few	-	CASSRGSSYEQYF	TGCGCCAGCAGTCGGGGCTCCTCCTACGAGCAGTACTTC
TRBV6-5	TRBJ1-1	once	-	CASTLWGGTEAFF	TGTGCCAGCACCCTCTGGGGGGGCACTGAAGCTTTCTTT
TRBV4-2	TRBJ1-2	-	-	CASSQGTDRLGGYTF	TGTGCCAGCAGCCAAGGGACTGACAGACTGGGTGGCTACACCTTC
TRBV2	TRBJ1-5	-	-	CASSSGNQPQHF	TGTGCCAGCAGCTCGGGCAATCAGCCCCAGCATTTT